This T cell receptor beta chain appears in the sequencing data of a study of graft-versus-host responses after intestinal transplantation. Study context: All recipients were transplanted with multivisceral, liver-intestinal, or isolated intestinal grafts. Following induction with anti-thymocyte globulin, all recipients were given tacrolimus and steroids for two to three years.

The data were produced by immunoSEQ multiplex PCR, yet TCRdb's version contains in-frame clones alone and is incomplete. The profile shows just over 85,000 clones, around 92% of them singletons. Trimming removed 1 base from V and 5 bases from J, with 20 bases in between. Germline CDR1 is SGHAT and CDR2 is FQNNGV. This CDR3 comprises 18 residues. Study-level findings and limits: GvH clones surfaced in recipient marrow, some emerging earlier in ileum or blood. Declines in HvG clones occurring early post-transplant were associated with peak circulating GvH clone levels.

As concerns this clone: Its matching antigen is unknown.

This specimen was unstimulated CD8+ T cells sorted from spleen or lymph node cells, taken before transplant. The rearrangement links TRBV11-2 to TRBJ1-4; tentative D call: TRBD1 (6 bases). This TCR was recovered from a human donor who was the organ donor for an intestinal transplant. The DNA of the CDR3 is TGTGCCAGCAGCTTAGTACCCCTCGGGCAGGGGAAAAATGAAAAACTGTTTTTT. Translation: CASSLVPLGQGKNEKLFF.